These 22 T cell receptor beta chains were all obtained from the same sample, sequenced in a study of blood T cell repertoires in COVID-19. Assay used: immunoSEQ multiplex PCR; TCRdb lists only in-frame clones, some missing. The repertoire holds fewer than 250,000 clones, with more than 70% as singletons. Sequencing was done on a sample of peripheral blood. These receptors were obtained from a woman aged 45-65 years with acute or convalescent COVID-19.

This chain connects TRBV29-1 to TRBJ1-1, with 7 bases matching TRBD1. Trimming removed 3 bases from V and 8 bases from J; junction bases left unmatched: 6. This CDR3 is 12 amino acids long. The germline V gene has CDR1 SQVTM and CDR2 ANQGSEA. The CDR3 DNA follows: TGCAGCGTTGATCTGGGACAGATAGAAGCTTTCTTT. Its translation: CSVDLGQIEAFF.

This clone was counted a single time. The chain uses TRBV2 and TRBJ2-3, with a weak D call TRBD2 (6 bases). Trimming pared 5 bases from V and 3 bases from J, leaving 9 bases between. The germline V gene encodes CDR1 SNHLY and CDR2 FYNNEI. This CDR3 is 13 amino acids long. The CDR3 region is CASSRRETDTQYF. In DNA, the CDR3 is TGTGCCAGCAGTAGGAGGGAGACAGATACGCAGTATTTT. The complete variable domain, with remaining parts taken from reference TRBV2 and TRBJ2-3, reads EPEVTQTPSHQVTQMGQEVILRCVPISNHLYFYWYRQILGQKVEFLVSFYNNEISEKSEIFDDQFSVERPDGSNFTLKIRSTKLEDSAMYFCASSRRETDTQYFGPGTRLTVL.

The chain employs TRBV5-1 and TRBJ2-1; 7 nucleotides agree with TRBD1. Germline V gene sequence: CDR1 SGHRS, CDR2 YFSETQ. V trimming: 2 bases; J trimming: 7 bases; junction bases outside the gene matches: 0. The CDR3 totals 12 residues. As DNA, the CDR3 is TGCGCCAGCAGCTTACAGGGGAATGAGCAGTTCTTC. It translates to CASSLQGNEQFF.

This clone was detected once. V usage is TRBV5-4 and J usage is TRBJ2-7; tentative D call: TRBD1 (5 bases). This CDR3 has 15 residues. CDR1 is SGHNT and CDR2 is YYREEE in the germline V gene (reference sequence). Trimming removed 4 bases from V and 2 bases from J, with 16 bases in between. CDR3 region: CASSDGQPSTYEQYF. CDR3 nucleotides: TGTGCCAGCAGCGACGGACAACCCAGTACCTACGAGCAGTACTTC.

This clone was counted between two and nine times. This rearrangement joins TRBV6-5 to TRBJ2-1, with TRBD2 matching 14 bases. CDR3 length: 14 residues. CDR1 and CDR2 (germline): MNHEY, SVGAGI. V trimming: 7 bases; J trimming: 9 bases; junction bases outside the gene matches: 5. The DNA of the CDR3 is TGTGCCAGCATCGGACTAGCGGGAGGAGGTGAGCAGTTCTTC. Translated, it gives CASIGLAGGGEQFF.

The chain links TRBV7-8 to TRBJ2-3; TRBD1 matches at 10 bases. The germline V gene encodes CDR1 SGHVS and CDR2 FQNEAQ. The trim removed 6 bases at V and 6 bases at J, leaving 9 bases unmatched. The CDR3 has 15 amino acids. CDR3 in amino acids: CASRPDRGPGDTQYF. The CDR3 coding sequence is TGTGCCAGCAGACCCGACAGGGGGCCGGGGGATACGCAGTATTTT.

This chain links TRBV5-4 with TRBJ2-3; 15 positions match TRBD2. The CDR3 spans 16 residues. The junction had 4 bases not matched to a gene; V was cut back by 3 bases and J by 5 bases. Germline V gene lookup returns CDR1 SGHNT and CDR2 YYREEE (reference sequence). CDR3: CASSYGTSGRKDTQYF. The CDR3 DNA follows: TGTGCCAGCAGCTACGGGACTAGCGGGAGGAAAGATACGCAGTATTTT.

The count of this clone is one. V is TRBV5-1 and J is TRBJ2-1, with 7 bases aligning to TRBD1. Germline V gene data show CDR1 as SGHRS and CDR2 as YFSETQ. This CDR3 is 16 amino acids long. The V and J ends lost 4 bases and 0 bases, in that order; junction bases with no gene match: 7. CDR3 nucleotides: TGCGCCAGCAGCCCCGGGACAGCACACTCCTACAATGAGCAGTTCTTC. It is translated as CASSPGTAHSYNEQFF.

The chain uses TRBV14 and TRBJ1-4; 7 bases line up with TRBD1. CDR1 and CDR2 (germline): SGHDN, FVKESK. With 9 bases clipped from V and 3 bases from J, the junction kept 10 bases outside the gene matches. The CDR3 has 15 residues. CDR3 DNA sequence: TGTGCCAGGAAGGCCAGGGGGGATGCTAATGAAAAACTGTTTTTT. Translation: CARKARGDANEKLFF.

The chain has TRBV5-1 and TRBJ2-3, with 9 bases matching TRBD2. Losses at the gene ends were 0 bases for V and 4 bases for J; bases not matched to a gene: 9. This CDR3 spans 17 amino acids. CDR1 SGHRS and CDR2 YFSETQ come from the germline V gene. CDR3 DNA sequence: TGCGCCAGCAGCTTGGTGGGTAGCGGGAGACTTTCAGATACGCAGTATTTT. Translated, it gives CASSLVGSGRLSDTQYF.

This clone was found a few times. The chain has TRBV10-2 and TRBJ2-7; perhaps TRBD2 as D (5 bases). Trimming stripped 7 bases from V and 9 bases from J, with 19 bases between. CDR1 and CDR2 from the germline V gene are WSHSY and SAAADI. This CDR3 region has 13 residues. The CDR3 sequence is CASIPLGEEVQYF. CDR3 nucleotides: TGCGCCAGCATCCCCCTCGGAGAGGAGGTGCAGTACTTC.

The genes are TRBV20-1 and TRBJ2-2, with 13 positions matching TRBD2. CDR3 length equals 17 residues. The germline V gene encodes CDR1 DFQATT and CDR2 SNEGSKA (reference sequence). V was clipped by 3 bases and J by 7 bases; unmatched bases: 11. The CDR3 region has the DNA TGCAGTGCTAGTCCCCCTACTAGCGGGAGGGCCGACGGGGAGCTGTTTTTT. Translation gives CSASPPTSGRADGELFF.

This sequence joins TRBV7-2 and TRBJ2-3; tentatively, D is TRBD2 (7 bases). From germline, CDR1 is SGHTA and CDR2 FQGNSA. The CDR3 length is 16 residues. V dropped 0 bases and J dropped 1 base, with 11 bases sitting between them. CDR3: CASSLALGGRTDTQYF. In nucleotides, the CDR3 is TGTGCCAGCAGCTTAGCGTTGGGGGGGCGCACAGATACGCAGTATTTT.

This clone has a single count. The chain recombines TRBV19 with TRBJ1-1, with D uncertain. Germline V gene sequence: CDR1 LNHDA, CDR2 SQIVND (reference sequence). The CDR3 sequence is 12 residues long. The V and J ends lost 3 bases and 5 bases respectively, with 7 bases between them. CDR3 region: CASSIEETEAFF. The CDR3 DNA follows: TGTGCCAGTAGTATCGAGGAGACTGAAGCTTTCTTT.

The chain recombines TRBV6-5 with TRBJ2-3, with 8 bases that match TRBD2. The CDR3 loop spans 14 amino acids. Germline V gene lookup returns CDR1 MNHEY and CDR2 SVGAGI. V shed 9 bases, J shed 2 bases, and the junction held 7 bases outside the gene matches. DNA for the CDR3: TGTGCCAGTCAAGCGGGGGTTTACACAGATACGCAGTATTTT. The encoded protein is CASQAGVYTDTQYF.

This clone has only a few counts. The chain combines TRBV27 with TRBJ1-6; D is ambiguous. This CDR3 is built from 15 residues. Germline V gene sequence: CDR1 MNHEY, CDR2 SMNVEV (reference sequence). Trimming removed 0 bases from V and 10 bases from J, with 13 bases in between. The CDR3 here is CASSLSGSLRSPLHF. Written as DNA, the CDR3 is TGTGCCAGCAGTTTATCGGGCAGCCTTAGGTCACCCCTCCACTTT.

The chain couples TRBV11-2 to TRBJ2-3; 10 bases are shared with TRBD2. This CDR3 region has 15 residues. Germline V gives CDR1 SGHAT, CDR2 FQNNGV. Trimming cost V 5 bases and J 1 base; bases outside gene matches: 3. The DNA for the CDR3 is TGTGCCAGCAGCCCCGGGACTAGCGGCACAGATACGCAGTATTTT. It encodes CASSPGTSGTDTQYF.

This chain links TRBV20-1 with TRBJ2-1; D possibly corresponds to TRBD2 (6 bases). The germline V gene encodes CDR1 DFQATT and CDR2 SNEGSKA (reference sequence). CDR3 size: 11 residues. Deletions cut 3 bases from V and 13 bases from J, with 13 bases between. CDR3 in DNA: TGCAGTGCTAGGTCCCTAGCGAGACAGTTCTTC. Translated, it gives CSARSLARQFF.

The chain combines TRBV28 with TRBJ2-1; 7 bases are shared with TRBD1. CDR1 is MDHEN and CDR2 is SYDVKM in the germline V gene. The V gene end was trimmed by 4 bases and the J gene end by 4 bases; junction bases not matched to a gene: 7. This CDR3 spans 15 amino acids. In DNA, the CDR3 is TGTGCCAGCAGTTCCCCCGGGACAGTTTACAATGAGCAGTTCTTC. Protein sequence: CASSSPGTVYNEQFF.

This chain connects TRBV29-1 to TRBJ2-7; TRBD1 matches 7 bases. The CDR3 covers 13 residues. Germline V CDR1 and CDR2: SQVTM, ANQGSEA. V trimming: 6 bases; J trimming: 3 bases; junction bases outside the gene matches: 8. CDR3 sequence reads: CSVGRQGRYEQYF. The DNA for the CDR3 is TGCAGCGTAGGCAGACAGGGACGCTACGAGCAGTACTTC.

This clone was observed once. This chain connects TRBV28 to TRBJ2-7; 7 bases align to TRBD2. There are 13 residues in the CDR3. V trimming: 4 bases; J trimming: 5 bases; junction bases outside the gene matches: 5. Germline CDR1 is MDHEN and CDR2 is SYDVKM. CDR3 coding DNA: TGTGCCAGCAGTTCGGTGGGAGGGAACGAGCAGTACTTC. It yields the protein CASSSVGGNEQYF. Together with reference TRBV28 and TRBJ2-7, the CDR3 gives the full variable domain: DVKVTQSSRYLVKRTGEKVFLECVQDMDHENMFWYRQDPGLGLRLIYFSYDVKMKEKGDIPEGYSVSREKKERFSLILESASTNQTSMYLCASSSVGGNEQYFGPGTRLTVT.

The rearrangement uses TRBV5-1 and TRBJ2-7, with 10 positions matching TRBD1. Germline CDR1 is SGHRS and CDR2 is YFSETQ. V dropped 2 bases and J dropped 3; count of bases not matched to a gene: 5. The CDR3 loop spans 15 amino acids. The CDR3 protein is CASSLTGTGVYEQYF. The CDR3 coding sequence is TGCGCCAGCAGCTTAACCGGGACAGGGGTCTACGAGCAGTACTTC. Full variable domain (outside the CDR3, taken from reference TRBV5-1 and TRBJ2-7): KAGVTQTPRYLIKTRGQQVTLSCSPISGHRSVSWYQQTPGQGLQFLFEYFSETQRNKGNFPGRFSGRQFSNSRSEMNVSTLELGDSALYLCASSLTGTGVYEQYFGPGTRLTVT.